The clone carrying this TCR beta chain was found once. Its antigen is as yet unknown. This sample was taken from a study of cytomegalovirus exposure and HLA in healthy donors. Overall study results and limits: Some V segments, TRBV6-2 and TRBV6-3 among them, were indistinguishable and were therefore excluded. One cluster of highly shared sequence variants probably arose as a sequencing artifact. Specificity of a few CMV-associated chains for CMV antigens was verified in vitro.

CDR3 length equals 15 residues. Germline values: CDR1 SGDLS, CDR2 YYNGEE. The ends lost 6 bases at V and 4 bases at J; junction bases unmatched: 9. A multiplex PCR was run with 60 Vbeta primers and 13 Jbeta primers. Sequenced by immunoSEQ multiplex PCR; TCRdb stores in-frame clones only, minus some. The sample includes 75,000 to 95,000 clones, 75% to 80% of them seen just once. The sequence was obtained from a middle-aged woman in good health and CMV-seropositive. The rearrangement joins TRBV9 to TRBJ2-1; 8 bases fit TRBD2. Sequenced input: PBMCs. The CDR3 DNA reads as TGTGCCAGCACCAAAAGCGGGGGAACGTACAATGAGCAGTTCTTC. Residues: CASTKSGGTYNEQFF.